The entry below describes one T cell receptor (beta chain). Its specificity is not known. The data stem from a study of cytomegalovirus exposure and HLA in healthy donors. The primer mix had 60 Vbeta and 13 Jbeta primers. Repertoires were generated with immunoSEQ multiplex PCR, while TCRdb's copy carries only in-frame clones and drops some. The sample lists about 300,000 clones; about nine tenths were seen once. Findings and caveats of the study: In a later analysis, donors in an Asian-associated ancestry cluster reportedly had fewer N-insertions in productive TCRs than the cohort mean. Most CMV-associated TCR beta chains were later found to appear HLA-restricted.

The CDR3 sequence is 13 residues long. Germline values: CDR1 MNHNY, CDR2 SVGAGI (reference sequence). Trimming stripped 2 bases from V and 3 bases from J, with 7 bases between. Sample: PBMCs. The sequence came from a man aged 40-50 years in good health and CMV-seropositive. The V gene is TRBV6-6, the J gene TRBJ2-5; unclear D gene. The CDR3 DNA is TGTGCCAGCAGTTACCGGCTAGAAGAGACCCAGTACTTC. Translating gives CASSYRLEETQYF.